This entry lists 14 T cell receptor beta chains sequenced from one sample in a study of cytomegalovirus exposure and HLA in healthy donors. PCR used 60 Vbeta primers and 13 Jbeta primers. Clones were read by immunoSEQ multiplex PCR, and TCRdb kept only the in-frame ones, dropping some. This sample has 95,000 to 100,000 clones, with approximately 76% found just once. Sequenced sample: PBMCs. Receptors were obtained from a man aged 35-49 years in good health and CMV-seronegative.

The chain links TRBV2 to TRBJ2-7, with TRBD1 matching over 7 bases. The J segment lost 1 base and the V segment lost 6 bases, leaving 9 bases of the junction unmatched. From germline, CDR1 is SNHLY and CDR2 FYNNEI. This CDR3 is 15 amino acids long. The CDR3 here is CASRANRGQSYEQYF. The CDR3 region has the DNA TGTGCCAGCAGGGCGAACAGGGGCCAATCCTACGAGCAGTACTTC.

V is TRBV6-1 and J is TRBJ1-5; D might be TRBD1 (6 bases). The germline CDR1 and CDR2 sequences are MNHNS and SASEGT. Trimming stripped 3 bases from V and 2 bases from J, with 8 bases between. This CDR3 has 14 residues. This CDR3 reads CASSDWGRNQPQHF. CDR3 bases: TGTGCCAGCAGTGATTGGGGGCGCAATCAGCCCCAGCATTTT.

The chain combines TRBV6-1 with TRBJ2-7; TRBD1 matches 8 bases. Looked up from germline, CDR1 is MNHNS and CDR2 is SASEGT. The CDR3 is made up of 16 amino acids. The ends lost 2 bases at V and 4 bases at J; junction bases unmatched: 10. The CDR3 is CASSEYSGGEEYEQYF. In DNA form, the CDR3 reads TGTGCCAGCAGTGAATACTCAGGGGGCGAAGAATACGAGCAGTACTTC.

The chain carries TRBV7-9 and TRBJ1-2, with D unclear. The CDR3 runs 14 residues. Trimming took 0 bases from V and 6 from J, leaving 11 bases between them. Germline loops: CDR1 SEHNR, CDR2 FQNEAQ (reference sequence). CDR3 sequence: CASSLARQSNGYTF. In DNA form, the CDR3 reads TGTGCCAGCAGCTTAGCCAGGCAGTCCAATGGCTACACCTTC.

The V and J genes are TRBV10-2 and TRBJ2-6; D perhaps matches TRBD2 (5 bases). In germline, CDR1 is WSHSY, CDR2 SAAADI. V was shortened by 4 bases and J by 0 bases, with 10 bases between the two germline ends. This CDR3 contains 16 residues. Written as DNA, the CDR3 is TGCGCCAGCAGTGGTTCTCGGGGCTCTGGGGCCAACGTCCTGACTTTC. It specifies CASSGSRGSGANVLTF.

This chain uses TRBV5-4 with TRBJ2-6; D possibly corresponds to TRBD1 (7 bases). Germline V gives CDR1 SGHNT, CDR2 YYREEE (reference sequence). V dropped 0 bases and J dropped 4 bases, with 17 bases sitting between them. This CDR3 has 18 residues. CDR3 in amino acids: CASSLAGQGGGGANVLTF. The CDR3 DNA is TGTGCCAGCAGCTTGGCCGGGCAGGGGGGCGGAGGGGCCAACGTCCTGACTTTC.

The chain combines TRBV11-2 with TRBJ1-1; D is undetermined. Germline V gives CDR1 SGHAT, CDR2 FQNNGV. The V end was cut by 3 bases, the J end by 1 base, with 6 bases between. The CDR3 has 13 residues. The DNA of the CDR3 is TGTGCCAGCAGCTTTCAGTGGAACACTGAAGCTTTCTTT. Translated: CASSFQWNTEAFF.

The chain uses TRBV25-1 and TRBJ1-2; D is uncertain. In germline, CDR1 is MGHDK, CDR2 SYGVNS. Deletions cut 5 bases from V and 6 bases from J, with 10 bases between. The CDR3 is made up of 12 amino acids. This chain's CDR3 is CASSNLGDGYTF. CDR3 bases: TGTGCCAGCAGTAACCTAGGAGATGGCTACACCTTC.

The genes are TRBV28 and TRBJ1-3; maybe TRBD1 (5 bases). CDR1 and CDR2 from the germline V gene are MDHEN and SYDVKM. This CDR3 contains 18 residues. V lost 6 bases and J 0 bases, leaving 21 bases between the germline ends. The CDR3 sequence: CASSNLELRGSSGNTIYF. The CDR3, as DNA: TGTGCCAGCAGCAATCTAGAGTTACGGGGGAGCTCTGGAAACACCATATATTTT.

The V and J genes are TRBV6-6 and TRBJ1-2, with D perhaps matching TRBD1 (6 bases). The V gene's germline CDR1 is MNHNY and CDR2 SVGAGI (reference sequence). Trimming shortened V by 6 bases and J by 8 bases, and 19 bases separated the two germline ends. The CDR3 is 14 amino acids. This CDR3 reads CASSPGQTLWGYTF. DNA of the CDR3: TGTGCCAGCAGCCCTGGACAGACTCTATGGGGCTACACCTTC.

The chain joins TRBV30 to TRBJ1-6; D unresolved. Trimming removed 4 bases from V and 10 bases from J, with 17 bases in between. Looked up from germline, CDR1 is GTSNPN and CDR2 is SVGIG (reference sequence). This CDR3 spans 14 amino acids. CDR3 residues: CAWMDEDRGSPLHF. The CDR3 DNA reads TGTGCCTGGATGGATGAGGACCGCGGGTCACCCCTCCACTTT.

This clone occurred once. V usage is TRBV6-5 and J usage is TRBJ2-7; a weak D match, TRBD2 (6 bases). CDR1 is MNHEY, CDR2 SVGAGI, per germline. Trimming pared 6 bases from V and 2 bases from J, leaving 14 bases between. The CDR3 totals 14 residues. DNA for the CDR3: TGTGCCAGCAGGAAGGCCGGGGGTGCCTACGAGCAGTACGTC. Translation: CASRKAGGAYEQYV.

Here the CDR3 reads CAWSPGGRGTLHF. DNA of the CDR3: TGTGCCTGGAGTCCGGGGGGGAGGGGAACCCTCCACTTT. V and J are TRBV30 and TRBJ1-6, with D maybe TRBD1 (5 bases). Per the germline V gene, CDR1 is GTSNPN and CDR2 is SVGIG (reference sequence). V lost 2 bases, J lost 14 bases, and 16 bases lay in between. The CDR3 runs 13 residues.

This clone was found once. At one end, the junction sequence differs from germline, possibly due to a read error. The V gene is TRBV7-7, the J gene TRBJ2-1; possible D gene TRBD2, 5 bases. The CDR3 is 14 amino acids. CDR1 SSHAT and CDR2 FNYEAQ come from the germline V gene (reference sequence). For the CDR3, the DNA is TGTGCTAGCAGCGAGAGTCCATTCGGGGATGAGCAGTTCTTC. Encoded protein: CASSESPFGDEQFF. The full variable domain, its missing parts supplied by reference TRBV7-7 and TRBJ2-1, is GAGVSQSPRYKVTKRGQDVTLRCDPISSHATLYWYQQALGQGPEFLTYFNYEAQPDKSGLPSDRFSAERPEGSISTLTIQRTEQRDSAMYRCASSESPFGDEQFFGPGTRLTVL.